These T cell receptor beta chains were read from a single sample in a study of Ad26.COV2.S vaccination and SARS-CoV-2 variants. TCRdb's table, derived via immunoSEQ multiplex PCR, lists solely in-frame clones and lacks some. The sample yields about 350,000 clones, 65% to 90% seen once. This specimen was peripheral blood, taken in a trial of Ad26.COV2.S vaccine versus placebo. These receptors originate from a person aged 18-65 years who received the Ad26.COV2.S COVID-19 vaccine or a placebo. Each CDR3 is given without its conserved first and last residue. D genes are given only for firm matches.

V: TRBV7-2
D: TRBD2
CDR3: ASSPQLARRQETQY

V: TRBV27
D: TRBD2
CDR3: ASSGTGTSGEQY

V: TRBV30
D: TRBD2
CDR3: AWDGAGVRETQY

V: TRBV19
D: TRBD1
CDR3: ASHDQGGAEAF

V: TRBV7-8
D: NA
CDR3: ASSLAPDLSFYGYT

V: TRBV25-1
D: TRBD2
CDR3: ASSEIGSGSPDTQY

V: TRBV28
D: NA
CDR3: ASSTTAPRYGYT

V: TRBV19
D: NA
CDR3: ASQGPRRAAGANVLT

V: TRBV21-1
D: NA
CDR3: ASSKDQPRRSYT

V: TRBV3-1/TRBV3-2
D: TRBD1
CDR3: ASSPGTGGETQY

V: TRBV5-5
D: TRBD1
CDR3: ASSLDRGLIDGYT

V: TRBV10-3
D: NA
CDR3: AISEGPAQNTGELF

V: TRBV6-2/TRBV6-3
D: NA
CDR3: ASSYSRGRPSYEQY

V: TRBV28
D: TRBD1
CDR3: ASIGGTEAF

V: TRBV27
D: NA
CDR3: ASSFWGSSYNSPLH

V: TRBV7-2
D: NA
CDR3: ASSFEGPNTEAF

V: TRBV30
D: TRBD1
CDR3: AWRTGSYEQY

V: TRBV29-1
D: TRBD1
CDR3: SVGDSKYTEAF

V: TRBV6-6
D: TRBD2
CDR3: ASRRTPTSGYEQY

V: TRBV5-1
D: NA
CDR3: ATKTATGSYEQY